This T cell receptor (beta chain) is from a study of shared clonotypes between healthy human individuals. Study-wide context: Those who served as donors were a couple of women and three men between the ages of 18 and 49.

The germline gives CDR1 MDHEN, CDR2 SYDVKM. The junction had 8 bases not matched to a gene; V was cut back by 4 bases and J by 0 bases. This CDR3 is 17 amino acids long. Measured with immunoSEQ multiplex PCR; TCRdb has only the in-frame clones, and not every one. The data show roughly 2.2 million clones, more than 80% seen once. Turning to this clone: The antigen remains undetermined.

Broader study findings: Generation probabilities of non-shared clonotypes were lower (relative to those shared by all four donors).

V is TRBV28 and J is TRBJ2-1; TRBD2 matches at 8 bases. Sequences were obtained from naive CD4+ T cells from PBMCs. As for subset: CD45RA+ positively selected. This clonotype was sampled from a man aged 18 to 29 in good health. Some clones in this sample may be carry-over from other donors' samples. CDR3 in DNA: TGTGCCAGCAGTTATATCGGGAGGGGGAGCTCCTACAATGAGCAGTTCTTC. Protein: CASSYIGRGSSYNEQFF.